The sequence of this TCR beta chain was determined in a study of blood T cell repertoires in COVID-19. The overall study: Acute and convalescent COVID-19 samples came from the United States, Italy and Spain.

The sample holds a few counts of this clone. CDR1 SGHAT and CDR2 FQNNGV come from the germline V gene. V dropped 0 bases and J dropped 9 bases, with 8 bases sitting between them. This CDR3 is 13 amino acids long. Per the study methods: Amplification of reference gene primers provided the estimated nucleated cell counts. The table came from immunoSEQ multiplex PCR; TCRdb's copy has only in-frame clones and leaves some out. V, J and clone size reflect that table, while D and trimming were determined from the DNA. This table holds about 290,000 clones, around 88% found once. Sequencing was carried out using peripheral blood. This chain uses TRBV11-2 with TRBJ2-2; TRBD1 is a possible D gene (5 bases). This TCR was recovered from a man aged 40-50 years with acute or convalescent COVID-19. Here the CDR3 DNA reads TGTGCCAGCAGCTTAGAGGGGCACAGGGAGCTGTTTTTT. Protein product: CASSLEGHRELFF.